Detailed here is one TCR beta chain. The sample belongs to a study of blood T cell repertoires in COVID-19. Study information: Samples came from the United States, Italy and Spain, spanning acute and convalescent COVID-19. The cDNA or gDNA used as material had been derived from T cells, B-cell-depleted T cells, or PBMCs.

After removal of 4 bases from V and 8 bases from J, the junction contained 9 bases not matched to a gene. This CDR3 comprises 15 residues. Germline V gene data show CDR1 as SGHRS and CDR2 as YFSETQ. Under the authors' procedure: Reference gene primers were amplified, and this amplification served to estimate nucleated cell counts. Clones were sequenced by immunoSEQ multiplex PCR, and TCRdb holds only the in-frame ones, with some missing. That table gives V, J and clone size, and the DNA gave D and trimming. The top ten hold roughly 9.8% of the sample, which has about 260,000 clones, approximately 89% seen once.

The sequencing input was peripheral blood. The gene calls are TRBV5-1 and TRBJ2-1; 10 nucleotides align to TRBD2. The TCR sequence derives from a man aged 40-55 years who had recovered from COVID-19. The CDR3, as DNA: TGCGCCAGCAGCGCCCCACTAGCGGGAATATATGAGCAGTTCTTC. Amino acids: CASSAPLAGIYEQFF.